The 2 T cell receptor beta chains below were found in one sample sequenced in a study of blood T cell repertoires in COVID-19. Clones were sequenced by immunoSEQ multiplex PCR, and TCRdb holds only the in-frame ones, with some missing. Here the sample spans more than 150,000 clones, around 90% being singletons. Specimen: peripheral blood. Every receptor here comes from a man aged 40-55 years with active or convalescent COVID-19.

DNA for the CDR3: TGCAGCGTTGAGCTGGCAGGGGGTTCCCACAATGAGCAGTTCTTC. This sequence encodes CSVELAGGSHNEQFF. The chain carries TRBV29-1 and TRBJ2-1, with 7 bases fitting TRBD1. CDR3 length equals 15 residues. Germline-derived CDR1 and CDR2 are SQVTM and ANQGSEA. The J segment lost 5 bases and the V segment lost 3 bases, leaving 10 bases of the junction unmatched.

The J gene is TRBJ1-1, the V gene TRBV7-9, with no clear D. Trimming removed 3 bases from V and 5 bases from J, with 7 bases in between. Looked up from germline, CDR1 is SEHNR and CDR2 is FQNEAQ (reference sequence). There are 12 residues in the CDR3. The CDR3 nucleotides read TGTGCCAGCAGCTTCGGGGTAACTGAAGCTTTCTTT. Protein sequence: CASSFGVTEAFF.